The 3 T cell receptor beta chains listed next were all sequenced from one sample in a study of Graves' ophthalmopathy and Graves' hyperthyroidism (dated by TCRdb to about 2018). Sequencer: Illumina HiSeq 2000. TCR beta CDR3 regions were amplified from RNA transcripts for repertoire sequencing. The first round was an RT-PCR using HTBI primers with the Qiagen OneStep RT-PCR kit, and this first round was followed by a second-round multiplex PCR, then size selection and purification. TCRdb reanalyzed the raw reads on its own, using fastp at Q25 for trimming and MiXCR for clone calling, and kept in-frame beta chains. A single entry per CDR3 protein holds the most common genes and DNA from its merged rows. The sample table lists about 370,000 distinct CDR3 sequences, around 20% of them with a count of one. Around 1.5% of the sample goes to the ten largest clones. Sequencing was done on a sample of peripheral blood. All receptors derive from a woman aged 18 to 35 with Graves' ophthalmopathy. Donor details come from another sample of the same person, matched by shared clones.

This clonotype was seen many times. V usage is TRBV24-1 and J usage is TRBJ1-3, with D maybe TRBD1 (5 bases). The CDR3 totals 15 residues. From germline, CDR1 is KGHDR and CDR2 SFDVKD. Trimming took 3 bases from V and 4 from J, leaving 12 bases between them. The CDR3 protein is CATSDGLGAGNTIYF. The CDR3 nucleotides are TGTGCCACCAGTGATGGCCTCGGGGCCGGAAACACCATATATTTT.

This clonotype was picked up many times. This chain connects TRBV6-8 to TRBJ2-5; tentatively, D is TRBD1 (5 bases). Germline V gene sequence: CDR1 MNHGY, CDR2 SAAAGT. The CDR3 is 17 residues long. V was shortened by 2 bases and J by 0 bases, with 16 bases between the two germline ends. CDR3 amino acids: CASSYRTAGPYQETQYF. CDR3 DNA sequence: TGTGCCAGCAGTTACAGGACGGCAGGGCCGTACCAAGAGACCCAGTACTTC.

In its sample, this clonotype was seen many times. J is TRBJ1-1 and V is TRBV7-2; D unclear. Germline V gene lookup returns CDR1 SGHTA and CDR2 FQGNSA. The length of the CDR3 is 13 residues. V shed 1 base and J shed 4 bases, with 7 bases lying between them. The CDR3 DNA follows: TGTGCCAGCAGCTTAGGACCGGCCACTGAAGCTTTCTTT. Its protein product is CASSLGPATEAFF.